The 5 T cell receptor beta chains in this list originate from one sample, sequenced in a study of blood T cell repertoires in COVID-19. The repertoire was sequenced with immunoSEQ multiplex PCR; TCRdb's copy has only in-frame clones and lacks some. The sample has about 150,000 clones; roughly 83% are singletons. The sequencing input was peripheral blood. The receptor set was obtained from a woman aged 55-70 years with COVID-19, enrolled during active disease.

The chain recombines TRBV2 with TRBJ1-1; TRBD1 aligns across 8 bases. The ends lost 5 bases at V and 6 bases at J; junction bases unmatched: 5. The CDR3 loop spans 13 amino acids. The germline CDR1 and CDR2 sequences are SNHLY and FYNNEI. For the CDR3, the DNA is TGTGCCAGCAGTAGACAGGGGATCTCTGAAGCTTTCTTT. Translated: CASSRQGISEAFF. Variable domain in full (rest from reference TRBV2 and TRBJ1-1): EPEVTQTPSHQVTQMGQEVILRCVPISNHLYFYWYRQILGQKVEFLVSFYNNEISEKSEIFDDQFSVERPDGSNFTLKIRSTKLEDSAMYFCASSRQGISEAFFGQGTRLTVV.

The CDR3 DNA follows: TGTGCCAGCAGCTTTACGGGAGTTGGCGGATCCTACGAGCAGTACTTC. Its protein product is CASSFTGVGGSYEQYF. This sequence joins TRBV11-2 and TRBJ2-7; a weak D match, TRBD2 (6 bases). V lost 3 bases and J lost 1, with 16 bases in between. Germline-derived CDR1 and CDR2 are SGHAT and FQNNGV. The CDR3 is made up of 16 amino acids.

The V gene is TRBV19, the J gene TRBJ2-2, with 7 bases matching TRBD2. CDR3 size: 14 residues. Germline CDR1 LNHDA, CDR2 SQIVND (reference sequence). Germline trimming cut 9 bases from V and 4 bases from J; bases unmatched to any gene: 8. The CDR3 reads CASRGGLSTGELFF. The CDR3 DNA reads TGTGCCAGCCGGGGAGGGCTGAGCACCGGGGAGCTGTTTTTT.

This clone was counted a single time. V usage is TRBV12-3 or TRBV12-4 and J usage is TRBJ2-1; 7 positions agree with TRBD1. Trimming at V came to 6 bases and at J to 10 bases, leaving 6 bases not matched to a gene. The CDR3 runs 12 residues. CDR3 sequence: CASRRQGREQFF. In nucleotides, the CDR3 is TGTGCCAGCAGAAGACAGGGCCGGGAGCAGTTCTTC.

The V call is TRBV5-4, the J call TRBJ2-3, with D possibly TRBD2 on 5 matching bases. The CDR3 is 16 amino acids. V dropped 0 bases and J dropped 5 bases, with 16 bases sitting between them. In germline, CDR1 is SGHNT, CDR2 YYREEE (reference sequence). CDR3 sequence: CASSLAAGEPRDTQYF. CDR3 sequence (DNA): TGTGCCAGCAGCTTGGCCGCTGGGGAGCCCCGAGATACGCAGTATTTT.